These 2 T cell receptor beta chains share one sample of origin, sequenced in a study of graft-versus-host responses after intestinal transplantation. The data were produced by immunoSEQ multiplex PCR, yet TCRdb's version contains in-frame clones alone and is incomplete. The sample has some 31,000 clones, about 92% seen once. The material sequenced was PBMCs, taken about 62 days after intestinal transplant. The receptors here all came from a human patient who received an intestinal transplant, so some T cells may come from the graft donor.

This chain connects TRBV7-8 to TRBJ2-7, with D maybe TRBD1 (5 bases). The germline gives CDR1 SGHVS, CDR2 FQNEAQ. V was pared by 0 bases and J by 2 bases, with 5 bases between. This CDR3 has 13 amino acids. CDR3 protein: CASSLARAYEQYF. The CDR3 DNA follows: TGTGCCAGCAGCTTAGCCAGGGCCTACGAGCAGTACTTC.

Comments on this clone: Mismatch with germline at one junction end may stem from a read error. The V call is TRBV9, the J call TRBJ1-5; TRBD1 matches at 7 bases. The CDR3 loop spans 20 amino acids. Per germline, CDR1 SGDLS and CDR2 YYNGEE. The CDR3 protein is CASSVELTGQKYRSSQPQHF. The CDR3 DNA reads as TGTGCCAGCAGCGTAGAATTGACGGGACAGAAGTACAGGAGCAGTCAGCCCCAGCATTTT.